This T cell receptor beta chain was captured in a study of cytomegalovirus exposure and HLA in healthy donors. Overall study context: Assignment to the Caucasian-associated ancestry cluster applied to roughly 80% of the approximately 370 genotyped donors. General study points: Common viral pathogens (according to a later analysis) appeared linked to several of the most significant clusters. Later analysis identified 15,000 to 20,000 TCR beta sequences associated with HLA alleles, using a false discovery rate threshold of 0.05.

Both 60 Vbeta primers and 13 Jbeta primers went into the PCR. Here immunoSEQ multiplex PCR was the method, and the copy in TCRdb shows in-frame clones only, minus some. Of over 100,000 clones listed, roughly 77% were seen once; the top ten hold roughly 5%. Notes on this clone: Its antigen is not known.

The CDR3 totals 17 residues. V lost 4 bases, J lost 3 bases, and 21 bases lay in between. Germline-derived CDR1 and CDR2 are SEHNR and FQNEAQ (reference sequence). The chain links TRBV7-9 to TRBJ1-1, with D hard to call. The sample was PBMCs. The sequence was collected from a man aged 25 to 40 in good health and CMV-seronegative. CDR3 in DNA: TGTGCCAGCAGCTATAGGAGCCCGCTGTATTCGGACACTGAAGCTTTCTTT. Protein product: CASSYRSPLYSDTEAFF.